A selection of T cell receptor beta chains follows, all from one sample in a study of graft-versus-host responses after intestinal transplantation. Antigen specificity for these receptors is unknown. The assay was immunoSEQ multiplex PCR, and TCRdb's table has in-frame clones only and misses some. The data show about 90,000 clones, approximately 92% seen once. The specimen was unstimulated CD4+ T cells sorted from spleen or lymph node cells, collected before intestinal transplant. These receptor sequences come from a human donor who received an intestinal transplant. Each CDR3 is given with its conserved first and last residue. Each record gives: CDR3 length, V gene, clone size, J gene, D gene, CDR3 protein, CDR3 DNA. The D gene is left open where the match is weak. The size entry is marked missing in some rows and otherwise reads once, few, many or a size class.

cdr3_length: 14
v_call: TRBV18
clone_size: -
j_call: TRBJ2-1
d_call: -
cdr3_aa: CASSLLAIYNEQFF
cdr3_nt: TGTGCCAGCTCATTGCTTGCGATCTACAATGAGCAGTTCTTC

cdr3_length: 18
v_call: TRBV18
clone_size: -
j_call: TRBJ2-1
d_call: TRBD1
cdr3_aa: CASSPPFQDRGKYNEQFF
cdr3_nt: TGTGCCAGCTCACCACCATTCCAGGACAGGGGGAAGTACAATGAGCAGTTCTTC

cdr3_length: 15
v_call: TRBV25-1
clone_size: -
j_call: TRBJ2-7
d_call: -
cdr3_aa: CASSEAPDGSYEQYF
cdr3_nt: TGTGCCAGCAGTGAAGCCCCCGACGGCTCCTACGAGCAGTACTTC

cdr3_length: 15
v_call: TRBV27
clone_size: -
j_call: TRBJ2-3
d_call: TRBD1
cdr3_aa: CASSPYRGRTDTQYF
cdr3_nt: TGTGCCAGCAGCCCCTACAGGGGCCGTACAGATACGCAGTATTTT

cdr3_length: 13
v_call: TRBV29-1
clone_size: once
j_call: TRBJ2-7
d_call: TRBD2
cdr3_aa: CSVEGEGWYEQYF
cdr3_nt: TGCAGCGTTGAGGGGGAGGGTTGGTACGAGCAGTACTTC

cdr3_length: 14
v_call: TRBV9
clone_size: -
j_call: TRBJ1-3
d_call: -
cdr3_aa: CASSVGTAGNTIYF
cdr3_nt: TGTGCCAGCAGCGTAGGGACGGCTGGAAACACCATATATTTT

cdr3_length: 14
v_call: TRBV6-1
clone_size: -
j_call: TRBJ1-3
d_call: TRBD1
cdr3_aa: CASYGGGYGNTIYF
cdr3_nt: TGTGCCAGCTACGGAGGGGGCTATGGAAACACCATATATTTT

cdr3_length: 15
v_call: TRBV5-5
clone_size: once
j_call: TRBJ1-2
d_call: TRBD1
cdr3_aa: CASSPTGDPLYGYTF
cdr3_nt: TGTGCCAGCAGCCCTACAGGGGACCCCTTGTATGGCTACACCTTC

cdr3_length: 14
v_call: TRBV10-3
clone_size: -
j_call: TRBJ2-7
d_call: TRBD1
cdr3_aa: CAIKRQGSSYEQYF
cdr3_nt: TGTGCCATCAAGCGACAGGGGAGCTCCTACGAGCAGTACTTC

cdr3_length: 10
v_call: TRBV20-1
clone_size: once
j_call: TRBJ1-1
d_call: -
cdr3_aa: CSASGLEAFF
cdr3_nt: TGCAGTGCTAGTGGTCTTGAAGCTTTCTTT

cdr3_length: 16
v_call: TRBV19
clone_size: -
j_call: TRBJ2-1
d_call: TRBD2
cdr3_aa: CASSQRLAGMVFGQFF
cdr3_nt: TGTGCCAGTAGCCAGCGACTAGCGGGAATGGTTTTTGGGCAGTTCTTC

cdr3_length: 15
v_call: TRBV27
clone_size: -
j_call: TRBJ1-5
d_call: -
cdr3_aa: CASSLSGGGNQPQHF
cdr3_nt: TGTGCCAGCAGTTTATCTGGGGGAGGCAATCAGCCCCAGCATTTT

cdr3_length: 13
v_call: TRBV10-2
clone_size: -
j_call: TRBJ2-3
d_call: -
cdr3_aa: CASLARSTDTQYF
cdr3_nt: TGCGCCAGCCTAGCGCGTAGCACAGATACGCAGTATTTT

cdr3_length: 13
v_call: TRBV6-1
clone_size: -
j_call: TRBJ2-5
d_call: -
cdr3_aa: CASSEWGAETQYF
cdr3_nt: TGTGCCAGCAGTGAGTGGGGGGCTGAGACCCAGTACTTC

cdr3_length: 16
v_call: TRBV4-1
clone_size: -
j_call: TRBJ2-7
d_call: -
cdr3_aa: CASSSYQGKSGYEQYF
cdr3_nt: TGCGCCAGCAGTTCTTACCAGGGGAAATCGGGCTACGAGCAGTACTTC

cdr3_length: 15
v_call: TRBV7-9
clone_size: once
j_call: TRBJ2-1
d_call: TRBD2
cdr3_aa: CASSSTSGMRNEQFF
cdr3_nt: TGTGCCAGCAGTTCGACTAGCGGGATGAGGAATGAGCAGTTCTTC

cdr3_length: 13
v_call: TRBV28
clone_size: once
j_call: TRBJ2-1
d_call: -
cdr3_aa: CASSRPGRDEQFF
cdr3_nt: TGTGCCAGCAGTCGACCAGGTCGGGATGAGCAGTTCTTC

cdr3_length: 15
v_call: TRBV6-5
clone_size: -
j_call: TRBJ2-7
d_call: TRBD1
cdr3_aa: CASSYEQGGPYEQYF
cdr3_nt: TGTGCCAGCAGTTACGAACAGGGGGGCCCCTACGAGCAGTACTTC

cdr3_length: 18
v_call: TRBV7-6
clone_size: -
j_call: TRBJ2-1
d_call: -
cdr3_aa: CASSSPVPTKHSYNEQFF
cdr3_nt: TGTGCCAGCAGCTCCCCCGTACCCACGAAACACTCCTACAATGAGCAGTTCTTC

cdr3_length: 15
v_call: TRBV28
clone_size: -
j_call: TRBJ2-2
d_call: TRBD2
cdr3_aa: CASSLTSGITGELFF
cdr3_nt: TGTGCCAGCAGTCTGACTAGCGGGATTACCGGGGAGCTGTTTTTT

cdr3_length: 13
v_call: TRBV10-1
clone_size: -
j_call: TRBJ2-3
d_call: -
cdr3_aa: CASSVARSDTQYF
cdr3_nt: TGCGCCAGCAGTGTTGCTCGGTCTGATACGCAGTATTTT

cdr3_length: 15
v_call: TRBV6-5
clone_size: -
j_call: TRBJ2-7
d_call: TRBD1
cdr3_aa: CATTRDRGQGYEQYF
cdr3_nt: TGTGCCACTACCCGCGACAGGGGGCAGGGCTACGAGCAGTACTTC

cdr3_length: 14
v_call: TRBV5-4
clone_size: -
j_call: TRBJ2-4
d_call: -
cdr3_aa: CASSLGGPKNIQYF
cdr3_nt: TGTGCCAGCAGCTTGGGGGGGCCCAAAAACATTCAGTACTTC

cdr3_length: 14
v_call: TRBV7-9
clone_size: -
j_call: TRBJ2-3
d_call: -
cdr3_aa: CASSFRGSTDTQYF
cdr3_nt: TGTGCCAGCAGCTTTCGGGGGAGCACAGATACGCAGTATTTT

cdr3_length: 18
v_call: TRBV5-1
clone_size: -
j_call: TRBJ2-5
d_call: -
cdr3_aa: CASSLALAVGDLQETQYF
cdr3_nt: TGCGCCAGCAGCTTGGCTCTTGCGGTAGGGGACCTCCAAGAGACCCAGTACTTC

cdr3_length: 18
v_call: TRBV6-1
clone_size: -
j_call: TRBJ2-3
d_call: TRBD2
cdr3_aa: CASSEARLAGGPGDTQYF
cdr3_nt: TGTGCCAGCAGTGAAGCGCGCCTAGCGGGAGGGCCGGGGGATACGCAGTATTTT

cdr3_length: 16
v_call: TRBV6-1
clone_size: -
j_call: TRBJ1-2
d_call: -
cdr3_aa: CASSEVVAFPNYGYTF
cdr3_nt: TGTGCCAGCAGTGAAGTCGTGGCATTCCCTAACTATGGCTACACCTTC

cdr3_length: 12
v_call: TRBV15
clone_size: -
j_call: TRBJ1-5
d_call: -
cdr3_aa: CATSRYERPQHF
cdr3_nt: TGTGCCACCAGCAGGTATGAAAGGCCCCAGCATTTT

cdr3_length: 14
v_call: TRBV19
clone_size: -
j_call: TRBJ2-1
d_call: -
cdr3_aa: CASSRRGSNNEQFF
cdr3_nt: TGTGCCAGTAGTAGGCGTGGTTCGAACAATGAGCAGTTCTTC

cdr3_length: 14
v_call: TRBV2
clone_size: -
j_call: TRBJ2-7
d_call: TRBD1
cdr3_aa: CASSGGTDFHEQYF
cdr3_nt: TGTGCCAGCAGTGGAGGGACAGACTTCCACGAGCAGTACTTC

cdr3_length: 14
v_call: TRBV7-4
clone_size: once
j_call: TRBJ2-7
d_call: -
cdr3_aa: CASSSGTGTYEQYF
cdr3_nt: TGTGCCAGCAGCTCCGGGACCGGAACCTACGAGCAGTACTTC

cdr3_length: 15
v_call: TRBV6-5
clone_size: -
j_call: TRBJ2-4
d_call: TRBD1
cdr3_aa: CASRPGGTGWNIQYF
cdr3_nt: TGTGCCAGCAGGCCCGGTGGGACAGGGTGGAACATTCAGTACTTC

cdr3_length: 14
v_call: TRBV28
clone_size: -
j_call: TRBJ2-7
d_call: TRBD1
cdr3_aa: CASSKDTGTGEEYF
cdr3_nt: TGTGCCAGCAGTAAAGATACCGGGACAGGGGAAGAGTACTTC